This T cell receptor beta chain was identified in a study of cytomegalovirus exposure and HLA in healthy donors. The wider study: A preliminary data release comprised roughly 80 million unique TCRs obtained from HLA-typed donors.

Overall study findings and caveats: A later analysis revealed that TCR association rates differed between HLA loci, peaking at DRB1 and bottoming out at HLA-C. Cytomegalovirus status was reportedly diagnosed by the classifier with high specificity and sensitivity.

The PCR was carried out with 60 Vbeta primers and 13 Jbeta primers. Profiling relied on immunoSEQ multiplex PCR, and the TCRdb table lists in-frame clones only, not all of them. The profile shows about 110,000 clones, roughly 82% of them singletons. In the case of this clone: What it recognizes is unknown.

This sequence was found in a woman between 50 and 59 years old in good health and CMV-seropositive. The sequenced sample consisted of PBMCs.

The CDR3 loop reads CASGIGRNRPQHF. The CDR3 nucleotides are TGTGCCAGCGGGATTGGGAGGAATAGGCCCCAGCATTTT. This chain uses TRBV7-2 with TRBJ1-5, with unresolved D. Germline lookup yields CDR1 SGHTA and CDR2 FQGNSA. The CDR3 length is 13 residues. V was trimmed by 8 bases and J by 9 bases, leaving 17 bases between them.